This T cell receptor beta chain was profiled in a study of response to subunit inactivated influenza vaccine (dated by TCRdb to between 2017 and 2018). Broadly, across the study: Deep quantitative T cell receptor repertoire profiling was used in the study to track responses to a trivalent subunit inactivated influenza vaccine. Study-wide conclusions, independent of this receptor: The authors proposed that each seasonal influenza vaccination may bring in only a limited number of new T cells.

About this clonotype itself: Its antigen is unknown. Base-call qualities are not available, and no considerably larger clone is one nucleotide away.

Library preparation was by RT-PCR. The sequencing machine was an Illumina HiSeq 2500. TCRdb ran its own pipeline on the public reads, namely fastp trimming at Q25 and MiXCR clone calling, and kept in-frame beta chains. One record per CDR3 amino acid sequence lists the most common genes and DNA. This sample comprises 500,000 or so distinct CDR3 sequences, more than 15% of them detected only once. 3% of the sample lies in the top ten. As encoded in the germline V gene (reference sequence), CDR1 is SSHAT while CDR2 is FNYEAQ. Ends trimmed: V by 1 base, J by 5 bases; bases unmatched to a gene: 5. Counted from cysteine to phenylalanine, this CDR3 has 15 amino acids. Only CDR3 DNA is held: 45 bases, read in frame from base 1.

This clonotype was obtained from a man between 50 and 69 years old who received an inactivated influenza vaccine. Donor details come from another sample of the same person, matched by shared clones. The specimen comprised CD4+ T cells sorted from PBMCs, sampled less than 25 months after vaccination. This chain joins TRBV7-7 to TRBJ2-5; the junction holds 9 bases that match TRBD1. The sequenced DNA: TGTGCCAGCAGCTTAGGGACAGGGGTCATGGAGACCCAGTACTTC. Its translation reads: CASSLGTGVMETQYF.